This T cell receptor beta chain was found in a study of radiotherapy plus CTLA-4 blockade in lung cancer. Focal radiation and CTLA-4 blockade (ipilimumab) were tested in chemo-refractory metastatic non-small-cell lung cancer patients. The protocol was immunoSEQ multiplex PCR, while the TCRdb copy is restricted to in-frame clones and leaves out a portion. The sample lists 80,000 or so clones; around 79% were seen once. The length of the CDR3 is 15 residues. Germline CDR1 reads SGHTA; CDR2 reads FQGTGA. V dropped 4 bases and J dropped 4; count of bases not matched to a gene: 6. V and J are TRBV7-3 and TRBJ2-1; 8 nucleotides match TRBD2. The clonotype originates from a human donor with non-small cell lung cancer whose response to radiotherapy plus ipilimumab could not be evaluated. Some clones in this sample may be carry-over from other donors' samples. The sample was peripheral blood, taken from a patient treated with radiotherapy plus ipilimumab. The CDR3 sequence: CASSSGTSAYNEQFF. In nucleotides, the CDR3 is TGTGCCAGCAGCTCCGGGACTAGTGCATACAATGAGCAGTTCTTC.